This T cell receptor beta chain was captured by sequencing in a study of cytomegalovirus exposure and HLA in healthy donors. PCR employed 60 Vbeta and 13 Jbeta primers. As originally analysed: About 10 million of tens of millions of unique TCR beta chains were shared, per a later count. TCRdb's copy holds only in-frame clones and misses some; the assay was immunoSEQ multiplex PCR. The V and J calls and clone size are taken from that table; D and trimming were inferred from the DNA. The sample yields over 95,000 clones, around 76% seen once. Per the germline V gene, CDR1 is SNHLY and CDR2 is FYNNEI. This CDR3 contains 13 residues. V lost 7 bases to trimming and J lost 4 bases, with 11 bases between them. This clone showed up just a few times. What it recognizes is unknown. Overall study findings and caveats: Prediction of most subjects' HLA-A and HLA-B alleles by TCR beta sequences was reportedly accurate. Donors belonging to an Asian-associated ancestry cluster reportedly showed fewer N-insertions in productive TCRs than the roughly 670-donor mean, according to what a later analysis found.

The receptor's source is a woman in her forties in good health and CMV-seropositive. The V and J genes are TRBV2 and TRBJ1-5; D is undetermined. Sequencing was performed on PBMCs. In nucleotides, the CDR3 is TGTGCCAGCATGCCGTTTGAGAATCAGCCCCAGCATTTT. Its translation: CASMPFENQPQHF.